These 5 T cell receptor beta chains share one sample of origin, sequenced in a study of CD8 T cells in ankylosing spondylitis (dated by TCRdb to about 2017). Results and caveats for the whole study, not just this receptor: Blood from ankylosing spondylitis patients appeared to be characterized by a TCR beta motif made up of under ten highly homologous amino acid variants.

Libraries were constructed by 5' RACE. The run used an Illumina HiSeq 2500. Using fastp trimming at Q25 and MiXCR clonotype assembly, TCRdb reanalyzed the public sequencing data and kept in-frame beta chains. Entries are consolidated by CDR3 protein sequence, retaining the most common genes and DNA. The sample table shows about 800,000 distinct CDR3 sequences, and 10% to 15% are seen once. The ten largest clones represent about 0.5% of the sample. These receptors' antigens are unknown. The sequenced material came from blood, either unsorted or a sorted T cell fraction (not recorded which). The receptors here all came from a male donor with ankylosing spondylitis.

The sample holds many counts of this clonotype. This chain links TRBV5-1 with TRBJ2-1; TRBD2 agrees at 8 bases. The V gene's germline CDR1 is SGHRS and CDR2 YFSETQ. The CDR3 spans 15 residues. With 2 bases clipped from V and 3 bases from J, the junction kept 4 bases outside the gene matches. The CDR3 DNA is TGCGCCAGCAGCTTAATGAGCGGGAGCTACAATGAGCAGTTCTTC. Translating it yields CASSLMSGSYNEQFF.

A few counts support this clonotype. The chain joins TRBV6-2 or TRBV6-3 to TRBJ2-1, with D maybe TRBD2 (7 bases). CDR3 length: 13 residues. CDR1 MNHEY and CDR2 SVGEGT come from the germline V gene. V shed 8 bases and J shed 8 bases, with 16 bases lying between them. Written as DNA, the CDR3 is TGTGCCAGCCAAGAGGGGGGGCGCGATGAGCAGTTCTTC. Translating it yields CASQEGGRDEQFF.

This clonotype showed up just a few times. The V call is TRBV10-3, the J call TRBJ2-5, with D possibly TRBD1 on 5 matching bases. Between the trimmed V and J ends, which lost 11 bases and 5 bases, there was a span of 18 bases. Germline V CDR1 and CDR2: ENHRY, SYGVKD. There are 13 residues in the CDR3. The CDR3 nucleotides read TGTGCCGCAACGACAGCCCCCGAGGAGACCCAGTACTTC. This codes for CAATTAPEETQYF.

The chain combines TRBV20-1 with TRBJ1-3; maybe TRBD1 (5 bases). CDR1 DFQATT and CDR2 SNEGSKA come from the germline V gene (reference sequence). This CDR3 is built from 15 residues. The germline V and J ends were trimmed by 3 bases and 0 bases, with 12 bases remaining between them. DNA for the CDR3: TGCAGTGCTAGGGCGCCAGGGCTCTCTGGAAACACCATATATTTT. Amino acid sequence: CSARAPGLSGNTIYF.

V is TRBV28 and J is TRBJ2-3, with D possibly being TRBD2 (6 bases). Looked up from germline, CDR1 is MDHEN and CDR2 is SYDVKM. Trimming removed 8 bases at V and 3 bases at J, with 12 bases between. The CDR3 totals 13 residues. CDR3 DNA: TGTGCCAGCGTGCGGGGAGAGACAGATACGCAGTATTTT. Protein sequence: CASVRGETDTQYF.